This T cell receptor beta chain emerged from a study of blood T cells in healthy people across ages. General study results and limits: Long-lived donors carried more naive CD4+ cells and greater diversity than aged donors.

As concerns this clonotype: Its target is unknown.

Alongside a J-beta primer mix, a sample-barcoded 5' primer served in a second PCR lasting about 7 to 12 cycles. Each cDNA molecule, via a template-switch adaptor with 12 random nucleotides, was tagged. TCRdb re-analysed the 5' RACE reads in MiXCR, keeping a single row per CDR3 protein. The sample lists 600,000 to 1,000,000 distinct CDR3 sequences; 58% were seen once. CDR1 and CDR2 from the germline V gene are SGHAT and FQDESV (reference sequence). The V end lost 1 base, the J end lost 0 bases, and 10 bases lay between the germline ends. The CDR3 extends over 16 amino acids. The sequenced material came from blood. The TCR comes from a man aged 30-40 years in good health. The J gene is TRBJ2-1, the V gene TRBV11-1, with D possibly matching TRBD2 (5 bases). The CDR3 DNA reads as TGTGCCAGCAGCTTAGAGCGGAGTGGCTCCTACAATGAGCAGTTCTTC. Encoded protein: CASSLERSGSYNEQFF.